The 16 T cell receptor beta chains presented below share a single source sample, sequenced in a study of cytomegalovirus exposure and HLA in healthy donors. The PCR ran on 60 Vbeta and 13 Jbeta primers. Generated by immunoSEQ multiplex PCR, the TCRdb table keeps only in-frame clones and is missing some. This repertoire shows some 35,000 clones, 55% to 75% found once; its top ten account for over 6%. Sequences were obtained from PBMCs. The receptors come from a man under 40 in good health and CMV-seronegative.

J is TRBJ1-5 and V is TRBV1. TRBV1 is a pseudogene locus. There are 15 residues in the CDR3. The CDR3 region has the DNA TGCACCAGCAGCCCCGGGGTGATTAGCAATCAGCCCCAGCATTTT. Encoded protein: CTSSPGVISNQPQHF.

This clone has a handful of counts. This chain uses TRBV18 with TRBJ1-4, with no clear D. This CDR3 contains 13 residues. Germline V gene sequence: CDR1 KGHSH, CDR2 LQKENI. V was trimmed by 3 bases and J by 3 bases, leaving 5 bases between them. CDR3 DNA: TGTGCCAGCTCACCCGTTGCTAATGAAAAACTGTTTTTT. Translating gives CASSPVANEKLFF.

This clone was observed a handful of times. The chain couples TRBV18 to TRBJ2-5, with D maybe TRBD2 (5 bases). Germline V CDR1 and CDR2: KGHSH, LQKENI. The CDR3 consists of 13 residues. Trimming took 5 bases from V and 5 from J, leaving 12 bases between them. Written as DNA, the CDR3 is TGTGCCAGCTCATCCTCCCGAGGGGAGACCCAGTACTTC. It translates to CASSSSRGETQYF.

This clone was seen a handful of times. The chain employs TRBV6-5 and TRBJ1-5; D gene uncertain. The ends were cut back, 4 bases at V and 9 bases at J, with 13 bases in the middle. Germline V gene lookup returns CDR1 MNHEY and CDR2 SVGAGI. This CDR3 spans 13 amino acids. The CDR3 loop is CASSSIAGRPQHF. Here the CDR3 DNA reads TGTGCCAGCAGTTCCATTGCGGGGAGGCCCCAGCATTTT.

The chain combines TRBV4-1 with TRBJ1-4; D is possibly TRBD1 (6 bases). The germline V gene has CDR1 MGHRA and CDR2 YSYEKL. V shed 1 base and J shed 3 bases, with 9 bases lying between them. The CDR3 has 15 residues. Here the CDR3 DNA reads TGCGCCAGCAGCCAAGTAGGGGGGGCTAATGAAAAACTGTTTTTT. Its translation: CASSQVGGANEKLFF.

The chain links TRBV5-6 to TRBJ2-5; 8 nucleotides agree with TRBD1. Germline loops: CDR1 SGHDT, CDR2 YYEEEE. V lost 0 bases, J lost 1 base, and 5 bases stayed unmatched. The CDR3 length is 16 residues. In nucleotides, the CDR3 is TGTGCCAGCAGCTTGGGGGCAGGGGGCCCCCAAGAGACCCAGTACTTC. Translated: CASSLGAGGPQETQYF.

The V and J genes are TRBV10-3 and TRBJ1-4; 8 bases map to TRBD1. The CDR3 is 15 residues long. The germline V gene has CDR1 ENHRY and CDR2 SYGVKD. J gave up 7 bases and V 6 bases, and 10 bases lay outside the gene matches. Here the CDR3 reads CAISGGQGGGEKLFF. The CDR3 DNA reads TGTGCCATCAGCGGAGGACAGGGCGGAGGTGAAAAACTGTTTTTT.

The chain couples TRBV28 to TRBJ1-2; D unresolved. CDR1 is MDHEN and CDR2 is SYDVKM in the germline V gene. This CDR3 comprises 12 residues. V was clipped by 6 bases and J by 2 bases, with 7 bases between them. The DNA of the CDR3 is TGTGCCAGCAGGGACTCGAACTATGGCTACACCTTC. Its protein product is CASRDSNYGYTF.

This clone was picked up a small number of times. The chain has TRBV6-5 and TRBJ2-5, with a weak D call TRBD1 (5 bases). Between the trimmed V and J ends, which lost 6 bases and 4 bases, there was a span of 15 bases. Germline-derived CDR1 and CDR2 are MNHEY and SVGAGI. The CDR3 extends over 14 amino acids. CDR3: CASSRTDQGETQYF. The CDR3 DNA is TGTGCCAGCAGCAGGACGGACCAGGGAGAGACCCAGTACTTC.

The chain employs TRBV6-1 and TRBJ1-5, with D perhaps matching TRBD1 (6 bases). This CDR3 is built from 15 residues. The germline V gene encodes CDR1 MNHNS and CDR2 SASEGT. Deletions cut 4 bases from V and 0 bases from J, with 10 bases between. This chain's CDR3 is CASSANRVSNQPQHF. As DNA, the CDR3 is TGTGCCAGCAGTGCAAACAGGGTTAGCAATCAGCCCCAGCATTTT.

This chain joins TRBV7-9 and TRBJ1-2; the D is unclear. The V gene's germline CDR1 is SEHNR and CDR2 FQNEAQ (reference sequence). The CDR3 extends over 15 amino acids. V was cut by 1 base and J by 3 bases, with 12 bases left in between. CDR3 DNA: TGTGCCAGCAGCTTAGGATACTCCCGGGACTATGGCTACACCTTC. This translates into CASSLGYSRDYGYTF.

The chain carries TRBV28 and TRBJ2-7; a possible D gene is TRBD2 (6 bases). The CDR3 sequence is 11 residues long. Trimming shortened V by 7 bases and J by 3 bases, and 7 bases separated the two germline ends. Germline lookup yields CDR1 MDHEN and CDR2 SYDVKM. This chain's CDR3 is CASTGGYEQYF. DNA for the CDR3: TGTGCCAGCACCGGGGGCTACGAGCAGTACTTC.

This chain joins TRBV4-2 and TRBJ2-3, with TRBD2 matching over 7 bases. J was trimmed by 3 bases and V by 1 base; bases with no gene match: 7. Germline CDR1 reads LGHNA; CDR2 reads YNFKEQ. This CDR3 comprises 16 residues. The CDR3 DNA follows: TGTGCCAGCAGCCAAGTATCTAGCGGAGGGACAGATACGCAGTATTTT. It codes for CASSQVSSGGTDTQYF.

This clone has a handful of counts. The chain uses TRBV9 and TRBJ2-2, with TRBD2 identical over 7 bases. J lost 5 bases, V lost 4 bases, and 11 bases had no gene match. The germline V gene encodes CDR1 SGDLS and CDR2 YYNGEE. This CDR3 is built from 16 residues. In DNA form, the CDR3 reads TGTGCCAGCAGCATCCTAGCGATCGGGGGGACCGGGGAGCTGTTTTTT. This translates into CASSILAIGGTGELFF.

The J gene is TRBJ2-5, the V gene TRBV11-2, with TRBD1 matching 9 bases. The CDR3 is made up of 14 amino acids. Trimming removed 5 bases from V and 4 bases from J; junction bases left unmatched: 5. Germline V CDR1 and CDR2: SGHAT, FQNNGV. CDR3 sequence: CASSRQTGGETQYF. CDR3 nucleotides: TGTGCCAGCAGCCGGCAGACAGGGGGAGAGACCCAGTACTTC.

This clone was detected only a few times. CDR3 residues: CASSYRDEWEQYF. The CDR3 DNA follows: TGTGCCAGTAGCTACAGGGACGAATGGGAGCAGTACTTC. The chain links TRBV19 to TRBJ2-7; D may be TRBD1 (6 bases). Germline V gene data show CDR1 as LNHDA and CDR2 as SQIVND (reference sequence). V was shortened by 6 bases and J by 7 bases, with 16 bases between the two germline ends. CDR3 size: 13 residues.